The 30 T cell receptor beta chains below come from one sample, sequenced in a study of blood T cell repertoires in COVID-19. Some clones are missing from TCRdb's copy, which holds only in-frame ones; the method was immunoSEQ multiplex PCR. The sample gives roughly 380,000 clones, around 85% of which show up once; 3.5% to 4% is in the top ten. Sample: peripheral blood. The receptors come from a woman under 30 with acute or convalescent COVID-19.

V usage is TRBV5-4 and J usage is TRBJ2-3; 8 bases line up with TRBD1. Per germline, CDR1 SGHNT and CDR2 YYREEE (reference sequence). This CDR3 contains 15 residues. V lost 4 bases and J lost 3; bases outside the gene matches: 7. CDR3 DNA: TGTGCCAGCAGCCTGACAGGGGCAGATACAGATACGCAGTATTTT. It specifies CASSLTGADTDTQYF. The variable domain in full, completed from reference TRBV5-4 and TRBJ2-3, reads ETGVTQSPTHLIKTRGQQVTLRCSSQSGHNTVSWYQQALGQGPQFIFQYYREEENGRGNFPPRFSGLQFPNYSSELNVNALELDDSALYLCASSLTGADTDTQYFGPGTRLTVL.

This chain connects TRBV5-4 to TRBJ1-1; 12 positions match TRBD1. Germline V gene data show CDR1 as SGHNT and CDR2 as YYREEE (reference sequence). Trimming removed 10 bases from V and 4 bases from J; junction bases left unmatched: 11. This CDR3 contains 15 residues. For the CDR3, the DNA is TGTGCCTTATCCGGGACAGGGGGCTCGAGCACTGAAGCTTTCTTT. Encoded protein: CALSGTGGSSTEAFF.

The chain has TRBV28 and TRBJ2-7, with no clear D. Trimming stripped 2 bases from V and 2 bases from J, with 13 bases between. The germline CDR1 and CDR2 sequences are MDHEN and SYDVKM. The CDR3 totals 15 residues. CDR3: CASSLTVRLTYEQYF. CDR3 nucleotides: TGTGCCAGCAGTTTAACCGTACGCCTAACCTACGAGCAGTACTTC. Complete variable domain (other parts from reference TRBV28 and TRBJ2-7): DVKVTQSSRYLVKRTGEKVFLECVQDMDHENMFWYRQDPGLGLRLIYFSYDVKMKEKGDIPEGYSVSREKKERFSLILESASTNQTSMYLCASSLTVRLTYEQYFGPGTRLTVT.

The chain links TRBV6-5 to TRBJ1-1, with 9 bases aligning to TRBD1. Germline-derived CDR1 and CDR2 are MNHEY and SVGAGI. The CDR3 extends over 14 amino acids. J lost 12 bases, V lost 10 bases, and 18 bases had no gene match. The CDR3 is CATRVQGAFRLSFF. The DNA of the CDR3 is TGTGCCACCCGAGTACAGGGGGCATTCAGATTGTCTTTCTTT.

V is TRBV5-6 and J is TRBJ1-5; 7 nucleotides agree with TRBD1. Per the germline V gene, CDR1 is SGHDT and CDR2 is YYEEEE. The CDR3 spans 15 residues. The V segment lost 3 bases and the J segment 4 bases; nucleotides outside the gene matches: 7. In nucleotides, the CDR3 is TGTGCCAGCAGCTCACAGGGGAGTGGTAATCAGCCCCAGCATTTT. It translates to CASSSQGSGNQPQHF. Combining the CDR3 with reference TRBV5-6 and TRBJ1-5 gives the whole variable domain DAGVTQSPTHLIKTRGQQVTLRCSPKSGHDTVSWYQQALGQGPQFIFQYYEEEERQRGNFPDRFSGHQFPNYSSELNVNALLLGDSALYLCASSSQGSGNQPQHFGDGTRLSIL.

The chain combines TRBV6-5 with TRBJ1-2; tentatively, D is TRBD1 (6 bases). The germline V and J ends were trimmed by 8 bases and 1 base, with 8 bases remaining between them. The CDR3 spans 12 residues. CDR1 and CDR2 (germline): MNHEY, SVGAGI. The CDR3 protein is CASQGGNYGYTF. CDR3 bases: TGTGCCAGCCAAGGGGGTAACTATGGCTACACCTTC.

V usage is TRBV6-5 and J usage is TRBJ2-1; tentatively, D is TRBD2 (7 bases). With 5 bases removed from V and 9 bases from J, the gap between germline ends came to 20 bases. Germline-derived CDR1 and CDR2 are MNHEY and SVGAGI. The CDR3 is 15 amino acids. The CDR3 region has the DNA TGTGCCAGCAGTCCCCTAAGAGGGGGGGCCGGTGAGCAGTTCTTC. Encoded protein: CASSPLRGGAGEQFF.

This chain joins TRBV19 and TRBJ2-7; 12 positions agree with TRBD2. This CDR3 has 15 amino acids. Germline V gene data show CDR1 as LNHDA and CDR2 as SQIVND (reference sequence). Trimming cost V 2 bases and J 5 bases; bases outside gene matches: 4. CDR3 protein: CASSITSGGTDEQYF. The CDR3 region has the DNA TGTGCCAGTAGTATAACTAGCGGGGGGACAGACGAGCAGTACTTC.

This clone was recorded a few times. The chain uses TRBV7-9 and TRBJ1-2; perhaps TRBD1 as D (5 bases). With 7 bases removed from V and 3 bases from J, the gap between germline ends came to 15 bases. CDR3 size: 14 residues. Germline V gene sequence: CDR1 SEHNR, CDR2 FQNEAQ (reference sequence). CDR3 in DNA: TGTGCCAGCATTCACTTTACAGGTGACTATGGCTACACCTTC. Its protein product is CASIHFTGDYGYTF.

The rearrangement uses TRBV4-1 and TRBJ1-1; D uncertain. V was cut by 0 bases and J by 0 bases, with 8 bases left in between. Germline CDR1 MGHRA, CDR2 YSYEKL. This CDR3 spans 15 amino acids. The CDR3 reads CASSQERQLNTEAFF. The DNA for the CDR3 is TGCGCCAGCAGCCAAGAGAGGCAATTGAACACTGAAGCTTTCTTT.

The gene calls are TRBV9 and TRBJ2-1, with 11 bases identical to TRBD2. V lost 2 bases to trimming and J lost 7 bases; unmatched junction nucleotides: 5. This CDR3 has 15 residues. CDR1 SGDLS and CDR2 YYNGEE come from the germline V gene. The CDR3 reads CASSVSGRATNEQFF. The DNA of the CDR3 is TGTGCCAGCAGCGTTAGCGGGAGGGCCACAAATGAGCAGTTCTTC.

This clone was seen a few times. The rearrangement joins TRBV28 to TRBJ2-2; 9 bases match TRBD1. V shed 6 bases and J 5 bases; nucleotides not matched to a gene: 22. This CDR3 has 20 amino acids. Germline loops: CDR1 MDHEN, CDR2 SYDVKM. Here the CDR3 DNA reads TGTGCCAGCAGATCTCCACTTAAGCCAGGGACAGGGAATTGGACCGGGGAGCTGTTTTTT. Translating it yields CASRSPLKPGTGNWTGELFF.

The V gene is TRBV28, the J gene TRBJ1-4; no definite D call. Germline CDR1 is MDHEN and CDR2 is SYDVKM. CDR3 length equals 15 residues. The V end was cut by 9 bases, the J end by 7 bases, with 21 bases between. The chain's CDR3 is CASTARLPSTEKLFF. CDR3 in DNA: TGTGCCAGTACCGCGAGGCTCCCCTCGACTGAAAAACTGTTTTTT.

The V and J genes are TRBV10-2 and TRBJ1-4; possibly TRBD1 for D (6 bases). Between the trimmed V and J ends, which lost 3 bases and 15 bases, there was a span of 8 bases. The CDR3 runs to 10 residues. Germline V lookup: CDR1 WSHSY, CDR2 SAAADI. In DNA, the CDR3 is TGCGCCAGCAGTGAAAAGGGGGTGTTTTTT. Amino acid sequence: CASSEKGVFF.

The rearrangement uses TRBV2 and TRBJ2-1, with 11 bases matching TRBD2. The CDR3 spans 15 residues. V was pared by 6 bases and J by 2 bases, with 3 bases of the junction left unmatched. Per the germline V gene, CDR1 is SNHLY and CDR2 is FYNNEI. This CDR3 reads CASSATSGAYNEQFF. The CDR3 DNA sequence: TGTGCCAGCAGCGCGACTAGCGGGGCCTACAATGAGCAGTTCTTC.

The chain carries TRBV28 and TRBJ2-1, with 11 bases fitting TRBD1. The V gene's germline CDR1 is MDHEN and CDR2 SYDVKM. Germline trimming cut 4 bases from V and 4 bases from J; bases unmatched to any gene: 6. The length of the CDR3 is 16 residues. The CDR3 loop reads CASSSRTGGWYNEQFF. DNA for the CDR3: TGTGCCAGCAGTTCCAGGACAGGGGGCTGGTACAATGAGCAGTTCTTC.

This chain connects TRBV4-2 to TRBJ2-7; 12 nucleotides match TRBD1. V was clipped by 0 bases and J by 2 bases; unmatched bases: 11. Germline V gene sequence: CDR1 LGHNA, CDR2 YNFKEQ. This CDR3 region has 19 residues. As DNA, the CDR3 is TGTGCCAGCAGCCAAGAGGCCGGGACAGGGGGCGATTTTCCCTACGAGCAGTACTTC. Amino acid sequence: CASSQEAGTGGDFPYEQYF.

This clone came up once. This chain connects TRBV6-5 to TRBJ2-4, with 14 nucleotides matching TRBD2. Germline CDR1 is MNHEY and CDR2 is SVGAGI. The CDR3 is made up of 15 amino acids. The junction had 1 base not matched to a gene; V was cut back by 4 bases and J by 5 bases. CDR3 amino acids: CASSSTSGRENIQYF. The CDR3 DNA sequence: TGTGCCAGCAGTTCGACTAGCGGGAGGGAAAACATTCAGTACTTC.

This clone occurred once. This chain uses TRBV28 with TRBJ2-7; D may be TRBD1 (6 bases). In germline, CDR1 is MDHEN, CDR2 SYDVKM. The CDR3 length is 13 residues. Trimming took off 2 bases at V and 3 bases at J, with 8 bases between the two ends. The CDR3 region has the DNA TGTGCCAGCAGTTTAGACAGGTTCTACGAGCAGTACTTC. This codes for CASSLDRFYEQYF.

The chain recombines TRBV29-1 with TRBJ1-3; no clear D. The V gene lost 6 bases and the J gene lost 0 bases, with 12 bases spanning the gap. The CDR3 runs 14 residues. Per the germline V gene, CDR1 is SQVTM and CDR2 is ANQGSEA. The CDR3 here is CSVGAGSSGNTIYF. CDR3 nucleotide sequence: TGCAGCGTGGGTGCCGGGAGCTCTGGAAACACCATATATTTT.

This chain links TRBV27 with TRBJ2-1, with D hard to call. The CDR3 has 15 residues. The V and J ends lost 0 bases and 3 bases respectively, with 9 bases between them. Per the germline V gene, CDR1 is MNHEY and CDR2 is SMNVEV (reference sequence). As DNA, the CDR3 is TGTGCCAGCAGTTTATCGTGGCAGGACTACAATGAGCAGTTCTTC. Translation gives CASSLSWQDYNEQFF.

To note about this clone: The germline gene is not matched at one end of the junction; a read error may be the cause. The chain uses TRBV28 and TRBJ2-3; 7 nucleotides align to TRBD1. The germline V gene has CDR1 MDHEN and CDR2 SYDVKM. The CDR3 covers 14 residues. CDR3: CASSLRDSTDAQYF. The CDR3, as DNA: TGTGCCAGCAGTTTACGGGACAGCACAGATGCGCAGTATTTT.

The gene calls are TRBV7-8 and TRBJ2-1, with no clear D. The CDR3 sequence is 15 residues long. V dropped 1 base and J dropped 0 bases, with 7 bases sitting between them. Germline CDR1 and CDR2: SGHVS and FQNEAQ. CDR3 bases: TGTGCCAGCAGCTTAGAGCTGAGCTCCTACAATGAGCAGTTCTTC. It codes for CASSLELSSYNEQFF.

V and J are TRBV10-1 and TRBJ2-3, with 7 bases aligning to TRBD1. Unmatched junction bases numbered 7, after V lost 6 bases and J lost 4 bases. The CDR3 consists of 14 residues. Germline assignment: CDR1 WNHNN and CDR2 SYGVQD (reference sequence). The CDR3 sequence: CASRGDRASDTQYF. CDR3 in DNA: TGCGCCAGCAGGGGAGACAGGGCCTCAGATACGCAGTATTTT.

The chain recombines TRBV2 with TRBJ2-7; 8 bases line up with TRBD1. Germline V gives CDR1 SNHLY, CDR2 FYNNEI. The J segment lost 1 base and the V segment lost 6 bases, leaving 2 bases of the junction unmatched. CDR3 length: 13 amino acids. CDR3 loop: CASRDRESYEQYF. The DNA for the CDR3 is TGTGCCAGCAGGGACAGGGAATCCTACGAGCAGTACTTC.

The genes are TRBV6-5 and TRBJ1-1; D perhaps matches TRBD1 (5 bases). Germline CDR1 is MNHEY and CDR2 is SVGAGI. The CDR3 loop spans 11 amino acids. With 8 bases removed from V and 7 bases from J, the gap between germline ends came to 11 bases. CDR3 in DNA: TGTGCCAGCTCCCAGGGTTATGAAGCTTTCTTT. Encoded protein: CASSQGYEAFF.

The rearrangement joins TRBV2 to TRBJ2-7; 13 bases are shared with TRBD2. Looked up from germline, CDR1 is SNHLY and CDR2 is FYNNEI. This CDR3 has 14 amino acids. The V and J ends lost 4 bases and 4 bases, in that order; junction bases with no gene match: 1. This CDR3 reads CASSGTSGGYEQYF. CDR3 coding DNA: TGTGCCAGCAGTGGGACTAGCGGGGGATACGAGCAGTACTTC.

The V gene is TRBV5-1, the J gene TRBJ2-7; D is possibly TRBD2 (6 bases). CDR3 length: 16 residues. Trimming stripped 1 base from V and 1 base from J, with 15 bases between. Per the germline V gene, CDR1 is SGHRS and CDR2 is YFSETQ. The CDR3 loop is CASSLSPGEVSYEQYF. The CDR3, as DNA: TGCGCCAGCAGCTTGTCCCCTGGGGAGGTGTCCTACGAGCAGTACTTC.

The chain has TRBV19 and TRBJ2-7; possibly TRBD2 for D (7 bases). The germline V and J ends were trimmed by 6 bases and 2 bases, with 14 bases remaining between them. Germline CDR1 LNHDA, CDR2 SQIVND (reference sequence). The length of the CDR3 is 14 residues. For the CDR3, the DNA is TGTGCCAGTAGCAAGGGGGAGGGAACCTACGAGCAGTACTTC. This encodes CASSKGEGTYEQYF.

This rearrangement joins TRBV29-1 to TRBJ1-4; D gene uncertain. This CDR3 is built from 14 residues. With 3 bases removed from V and 4 bases from J, the gap between germline ends came to 12 bases. CDR1 is SQVTM, CDR2 ANQGSEA, per germline. In DNA form, the CDR3 reads TGCAGCGTTGACGGAGAAGAAAATAATGAAAAACTGTTTTTT. It encodes CSVDGEENNEKLFF.